The 3 T cell receptor beta chains presented below share a single source sample, sequenced in a study of cytomegalovirus exposure and HLA in healthy donors. 13 Jbeta primers and 60 Vbeta primers were used for the PCR. The data were produced by immunoSEQ multiplex PCR, yet TCRdb's version contains in-frame clones alone and is incomplete. The profile shows 85,000 to 100,000 clones, 70% to 90% of them singletons. The material sequenced was PBMCs. The receptors were sampled from a woman aged 18-29 years in good health and CMV-seropositive.

This clone was counted a single time. This rearrangement joins TRBV19 to TRBJ2-3, with a possible D match to TRBD1 (5 bases). Deletions cut 7 bases from V and 4 bases from J, with 9 bases between. CDR1 and CDR2 (germline): LNHDA, SQIVND (reference sequence). The CDR3 runs to 12 residues. In DNA, the CDR3 is TGTGCCAGTATTGGGGCAGCAGATACGCAGTATTTT. Encoded protein: CASIGAADTQYF.

The chain links TRBV7-8 to TRBJ2-6; 9 bases fit TRBD1. The CDR3 runs to 20 residues. V was pared by 5 bases and J by 0 bases, with 14 bases of the junction left unmatched. Germline CDR1 is SGHVS and CDR2 is FQNEAQ. The CDR3: CASSPQEGGTGYSGANVLTF. Here the CDR3 DNA reads TGTGCCAGCAGCCCCCAGGAGGGGGGGACAGGGTACTCTGGGGCCAACGTCCTGACTTTC.

This chain links TRBV10-1 with TRBJ2-2; possible D gene TRBD1, 5 bases. The CDR3 loop spans 13 amino acids. Trimming cost V 8 bases and J 1 base, with 8 bases left between them. Germline V lookup: CDR1 WNHNN, CDR2 SYGVQD (reference sequence). The CDR3 bases are TGCGCCAGCTCCCAGGGGAACACCGGGGAGCTGTTTTTT. Protein sequence: CASSQGNTGELFF.